This T cell receptor (beta chain) was observed in a study of blood T cell repertoires in COVID-19. In the source study's methods: The authors estimated nucleated cell counts from reference gene primer amplification. Using immunoSEQ multiplex PCR, the repertoire was profiled, and TCRdb retains in-frame clones only, with some absent. V and J calls and clone size are copied from that table; D and trimming were computed from the DNA. The table lists approximately 190,000 clones, about 80% of them singletons. V gave up 5 bases and J gave up 4 bases; unmatched junction bases: 9. CDR3 length: 16 residues. Per germline, CDR1 SGHTA and CDR2 FQGTGA.

The rearrangement uses TRBV7-3 and TRBJ2-1; 9 positions agree with TRBD2. This TCR was sampled from a man aged 55 to 70 with acute or convalescent COVID-19. The specimen sequenced was peripheral blood. The CDR3 protein is CASSPIAGDRYNEQFF. CDR3 coding DNA: TGTGCCAGCAGCCCTATAGCGGGGGACCGATACAATGAGCAGTTCTTC.